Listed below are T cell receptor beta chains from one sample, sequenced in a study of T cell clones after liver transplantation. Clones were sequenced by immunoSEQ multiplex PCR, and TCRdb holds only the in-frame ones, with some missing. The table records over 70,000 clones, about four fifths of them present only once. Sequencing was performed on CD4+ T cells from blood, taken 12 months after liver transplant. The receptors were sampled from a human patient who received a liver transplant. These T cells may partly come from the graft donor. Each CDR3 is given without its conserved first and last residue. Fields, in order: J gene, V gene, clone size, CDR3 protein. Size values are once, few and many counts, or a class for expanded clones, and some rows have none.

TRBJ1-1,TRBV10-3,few,ATSGQVGNTEAF
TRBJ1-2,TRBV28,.,ASRTLGDHYGYT
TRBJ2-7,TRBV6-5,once,ASSKQLGVNEQY
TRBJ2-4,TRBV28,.,ASSLTPTGRKNIQY
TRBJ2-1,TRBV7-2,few,ASSLGQGNEQF
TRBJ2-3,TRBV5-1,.,ASSWGTDTQY
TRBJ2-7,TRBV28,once,ASTRDTLNWASGYEQY
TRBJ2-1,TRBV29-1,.,SVEKGTGVSGEQF
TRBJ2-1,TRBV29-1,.,SVDGVSYNEQF
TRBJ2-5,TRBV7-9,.,ASSYRMDRQQETQY